This passage covers 22 T cell receptor beta chains from one sample sequenced in a study of cytomegalovirus exposure and HLA in healthy donors (dated 2017 in TCRdb). Libraries were made using the immunoSEQ multiplex PCR assay. A mixture of 60 forward primers for TCR Vbeta segments and 13 reverse primers for TCR Jbeta segments was used in the multiplex PCR. The table was pulled from immuneACCESS by TCRdb, which kept in-frame rearrangements only. Such tables lose some clones; where checked, under half of the loss comes from unresolved V genes, and the rest has no known cause. A total of 170,000 or so clones appear in this sample, roughly 80% of them only once. The biggest ten clones account for roughly an eighth of the sample. Sequences were obtained from PBMCs. Receptor source: a woman aged 50 to 60 in good health and CMV-seropositive.

This clone was counted a few times. Different DNA sequences within this sample yield the same CDR3. V is TRBV9 and J is TRBJ1-1; D is undetermined. V lost 4 bases to trimming and J lost 5 bases, with 12 bases between them. In germline, CDR1 is SGDLS, CDR2 YYNGEE. This CDR3 spans 13 amino acids. The DNA for the CDR3 is TGTGCCAGCAGCCCCCGACCGGGAACTGAAGCTTTCTTT. It translates to CASSPRPGTEAFF.

The table lists this clone with a count of one. The V call is TRBV10-1, the J call TRBJ1-1; D unclear. The CDR3 has 15 amino acids. The V end was cut by 2 bases, the J end by 0 bases, with 10 bases between. Germline CDR1 WNHNN, CDR2 SYGVQD (reference sequence). CDR3 region: CASSEPTHMNTEAFF. In DNA form, the CDR3 reads TGCGCCAGCAGTGAGCCGACACATATGAACACTGAAGCTTTCTTT.

The sample holds one count of this clone. The chain employs TRBV7-3 and TRBJ2-3, with 15 bases fitting TRBD2. The CDR3 extends over 22 amino acids. Germline CDR1 and CDR2: SGHTA and FQGTGA. V lost 2 bases and J lost 2; bases outside the gene matches: 17. The CDR3 here is CASSLVGGYGTSGGPYTDTQYF. The CDR3 DNA reads TGTGCCAGCAGCTTAGTAGGGGGATATGGGACTAGCGGGGGGCCGTACACAGATACGCAGTATTTT. The whole variable domain, remainder taken from reference TRBV7-3 and TRBJ2-3, is GAGVSQTPSNKVTEKGKYVELRCDPISGHTALYWYRQSLGQGPEFLIYFQGTGAADDSGLPNDRFFAVRPEGSVSTLKIQRTERGDSAVYLCASSLVGGYGTSGGPYTDTQYFGPGTRLTVL.

This clone has only a few counts. The chain employs TRBV4-1 and TRBJ1-2; D is unclear. V was cut by 0 bases and J by 11 bases, with 19 bases left in between. Germline V CDR1 and CDR2: MGHRA, YSYEKL. CDR3 length: 15 amino acids. This chain's CDR3 is CASSQDSWRAISYTF. In nucleotides, the CDR3 is TGCGCCAGCAGCCAAGATTCTTGGCGGGCTATTAGTTACACCTTC.

The chain carries TRBV18 and TRBJ1-5; D call uncertain. V gave up 4 bases and J gave up 7 bases, with 14 bases separating them. Germline values: CDR1 KGHSH, CDR2 LQKENI. The CDR3 has 14 residues. DNA for the CDR3: TGTGCCAGCTCACTCGGGAGGAGCGGGCAGCCCCAGCATTTT. This gives the protein CASSLGRSGQPQHF.

CDR3 nucleotide sequence: TGTGCCAGCAGATCCGGGACAGGGCAGGGTGCTGAGCAGTTCTTC. It specifies CASRSGTGQGAEQFF. This sequence joins TRBV27 and TRBJ2-1, with 9 bases lining up with TRBD1. The CDR3 covers 15 residues. The germline CDR1 and CDR2 sequences are MNHEY and SMNVEV (reference sequence). After removal of 6 bases from V and 9 bases from J, the junction contained 12 bases not matched to a gene.

The CDR3 loop is CASSLAGGNQETQYF. The CDR3 DNA reads TGCGCCAGCAGCTTGGCCGGGGGGAACCAAGAGACCCAGTACTTC. This sequence joins TRBV5-1 and TRBJ2-5; 7 bases align to TRBD2. Germline V gene lookup returns CDR1 SGHRS and CDR2 YFSETQ. V lost 0 bases to trimming and J lost 0 bases; unmatched junction nucleotides: 2. This CDR3 has 15 amino acids. Variable domain in full (rest from reference TRBV5-1 and TRBJ2-5): KAGVTQTPRYLIKTRGQQVTLSCSPISGHRSVSWYQQTPGQGLQFLFEYFSETQRNKGNFPGRFSGRQFSNSRSEMNVSTLELGDSALYLCASSLAGGNQETQYFGPGTRLLVL.

The gene calls are TRBV7-3 and TRBJ1-1, with D perhaps matching TRBD1 (5 bases). The CDR3 loop spans 15 amino acids. Trimming took off 4 bases at V and 1 base at J, with 13 bases between the two ends. Germline CDR1 is SGHTA and CDR2 is FQGTGA. CDR3: CASSWAGGANTEAFF. CDR3 DNA: TGTGCCAGCAGCTGGGCAGGTGGGGCGAACACTGAAGCTTTCTTT.

The chain combines TRBV6-5 with TRBJ2-2, with a weak D call TRBD2 (5 bases). Trimming left V 2 bases short and J 0 bases short, with 10 bases between. CDR1 and CDR2 from the germline V gene are MNHEY and SVGAGI. The CDR3 length is 16 residues. The CDR3 coding sequence is TGTGCCAGCAGTTACGGAGGCGATACGAACACCGGGGAGCTGTTTTTT. This codes for CASSYGGDTNTGELFF.

This chain links TRBV5-5 with TRBJ1-6, with D tentatively TRBD1 (6 bases). The CDR3 is made up of 16 amino acids. Germline CDR1 SGHKS, CDR2 YYEKEE (reference sequence). Trimming cost V 3 bases and J 0 bases, with 10 bases left between them. The CDR3 DNA follows: TGTGCCAGCAGCTGGGGGGGCAGCTCCTATAATTCACCCCTCCACTTT. As protein: CASSWGGSSYNSPLHF.

The gene calls are TRBV7-9 and TRBJ2-5; the D gene is possibly TRBD1 (5 bases). Trimming pared 4 bases from V and 9 bases from J, leaving 12 bases between. Per germline, CDR1 SEHNR and CDR2 FQNEAQ (reference sequence). CDR3 length equals 12 residues. Here the CDR3 reads CASSSYIGAQYF. The CDR3, as DNA: TGTGCCAGCAGCTCCTATATAGGGGCCCAGTACTTC. Drawing the rest from reference TRBV7-9 and TRBJ2-5, the complete variable domain is DTGVSQNPRHKITKRGQNVTFRCDPISEHNRLYWYRQTLGQGPEFLTYFQNEAQLEKSRLLSDRFSAERPKGSFSTLEIQRTEQGDSAMYLCASSSYIGAQYFGPGTRLLVL.

The chain links TRBV5-1 to TRBJ1-2, with D possibly being TRBD1 (6 bases). Trimming took off 6 bases at V and 0 bases at J, with 12 bases between the two ends. Germline loops: CDR1 SGHRS, CDR2 YFSETQ. This CDR3 spans 14 amino acids. The CDR3 loop reads CASNTGPPNYGYTF. The DNA of the CDR3 is TGCGCCAGCAACACAGGGCCACCTAACTATGGCTACACCTTC.

This clone is a singleton in its sample. The chain carries TRBV2 and TRBJ2-7; 9 bases fit TRBD1. This CDR3 comprises 19 residues. The ends lost 0 bases at V and 2 bases at J; junction bases unmatched: 14. The germline V gene has CDR1 SNHLY and CDR2 FYNNEI. CDR3 bases: TGTGCCAGCAGTGAAGCGCTTAGGACAGGGGAAATCTGGGCCTACGAGCAGTACTTC. Translation gives CASSEALRTGEIWAYEQYF.

The CDR3 nucleotides are TGCGCCAGCAGCTTCGGGGTAAGCGGGGGCCAAGAGACCCAGTACTTC. Its protein product is CASSFGVSGGQETQYF. The chain employs TRBV4-1 and TRBJ2-5; TRBD2 aligns across 8 bases. Trimming cost V 5 bases and J 1 base; bases outside gene matches: 9. The CDR3 is made up of 16 amino acids. From germline, CDR1 is MGHRA and CDR2 YSYEKL.

This clone was observed a handful of times. J is TRBJ2-5 and V is TRBV6-5; a weak D match, TRBD2 (6 bases). CDR1 and CDR2 from the germline V gene are MNHEY and SVGAGI. This CDR3 region has 14 residues. The ends were cut back, 6 bases at V and 7 bases at J, with 18 bases in the middle. The CDR3 bases are TGTGCCAGCAGGTCCGGGACTGCTAAGCGGACCCAGTACTTC. Amino acids: CASRSGTAKRTQYF.

This clone has only a few counts. The gene calls are TRBV27 and TRBJ1-6; D is unclear. Trimming took off 5 bases at V and 10 bases at J, with 18 bases between the two ends. Germline V gene sequence: CDR1 MNHEY, CDR2 SMNVEV (reference sequence). This CDR3 contains 15 residues. CDR3 sequence reads: CASSPSGVSKSPLHF. The CDR3 DNA sequence: TGTGCCAGCAGTCCCTCCGGGGTATCGAAGTCACCCCTCCACTTT.

The chain is built from TRBV18 and TRBJ2-7, with unresolved D. This CDR3 has 16 amino acids. Germline CDR1 reads KGHSH; CDR2 reads LQKENI. Deletions cut 1 base from V and 0 bases from J, with 13 bases between. CDR3 region: CASSPRNSQSSYEQYF. The CDR3 coding sequence is TGTGCCAGCTCACCACGGAACAGCCAGAGCTCCTACGAGCAGTACTTC.

The CDR3 protein is CATSRSRTGGEPQHF. The CDR3 nucleotides are TGTGCCACCAGCAGATCGCGGACAGGCGGGGAGCCCCAGCATTTT. The chain links TRBV15 to TRBJ1-5; 7 nucleotides agree with TRBD1. J lost 8 bases, V lost 2 bases, and 9 bases had no gene match. The CDR3 is 15 amino acids. The V gene's germline CDR1 is LNHNV and CDR2 YYDKDF (reference sequence).

This chain connects TRBV18 to TRBJ1-2; 9 bases fit TRBD1. The germline gives CDR1 KGHSH, CDR2 LQKENI. This CDR3 is 14 amino acids long. V was clipped by 2 bases and J by 7 bases; unmatched bases: 5. CDR3 in amino acids: CASSPSTGGGGYTF. CDR3 DNA sequence: TGTGCCAGCTCACCATCGACAGGGGGTGGTGGCTACACCTTC.

This clone occurred a few times. V is TRBV19 and J is TRBJ1-6; tentatively, D is TRBD1 (5 bases). Deletions cut 5 bases from V and 11 bases from J, with 25 bases between. The CDR3 totals 17 residues. Germline-derived CDR1 and CDR2 are LNHDA and SQIVND (reference sequence). CDR3 residues: CASSPREGRAERTPLHF. The CDR3 region has the DNA TGTGCCAGTAGTCCCCGAGAGGGGAGGGCTGAGAGGACACCCCTCCACTTT.

The CDR3 here is CASSESLAGETQYF. The DNA for the CDR3 is TGTGCCAGCAGTGAATCACTAGCGGGAGAGACCCAGTACTTC. The chain combines TRBV2 with TRBJ2-5, with 9 nucleotides matching TRBD2. V lost 2 bases and J lost 4; bases outside the gene matches: 2. This CDR3 contains 14 residues. Germline CDR1 SNHLY, CDR2 FYNNEI. Looking up the rest from reference TRBV2 and TRBJ2-5 gives the full variable domain: EPEVTQTPSHQVTQMGQEVILRCVPISNHLYFYWYRQILGQKVEFLVSFYNNEISEKSEIFDDQFSVERPDGSNFTLKIRSTKLEDSAMYFCASSESLAGETQYFGPGTRLLVL.

This sequence joins TRBV5-6 and TRBJ1-4, with 10 bases identical to TRBD1. The CDR3 length is 14 residues. Looked up from germline, CDR1 is SGHDT and CDR2 is YYEEEE. After removal of 3 bases from V and 9 bases from J, the junction contained 5 bases not matched to a gene. The CDR3, as DNA: TGTGCCAGCAGCTATGGACAGGGGGGTCAAAAACTGTTTTTT. Translated: CASSYGQGGQKLFF.